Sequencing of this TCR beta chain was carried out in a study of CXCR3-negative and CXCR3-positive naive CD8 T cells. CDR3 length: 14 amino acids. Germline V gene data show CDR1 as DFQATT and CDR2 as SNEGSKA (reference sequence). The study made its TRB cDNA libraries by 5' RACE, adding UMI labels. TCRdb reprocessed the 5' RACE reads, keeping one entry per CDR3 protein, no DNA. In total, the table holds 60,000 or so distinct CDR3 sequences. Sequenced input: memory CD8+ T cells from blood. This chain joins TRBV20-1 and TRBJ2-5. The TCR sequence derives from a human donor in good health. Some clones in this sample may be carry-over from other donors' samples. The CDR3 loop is CSARDMLAGETQYF.